The rows below give T cell receptor beta chains drawn from one sample of a study of blood T cell repertoires in COVID-19. Only in-frame clones appear in the TCRdb table, and some are missing; sequencing was by immunoSEQ multiplex PCR. Found here are about 330,000 clones, roughly 86% of them singletons; the top ten hold just over 9.5%. The sequencing sample was made of peripheral blood. These TCRs come from a man aged 25-45 years with COVID-19, enrolled during active disease. The CDR3 runs from the conserved cysteine through the conserved F or W. D genes are given only for firm matches. The size of a clone is reported for some rows only, either as once, few or many, or as a class for expanded clones.

DNA: TGTGCCAGCAGCCTCAACGGGGCTAACTATGGCTACACCTTC; CDR3: CASSLNGANYGYTF; size: NA; D: NA; V: TRBV3-1/TRBV3-2; length: 14; J: TRBJ1-2
DNA: TGTGCCAGCAGCTTAGAAGCGGGATGGTACGAGCAGTACTTC; CDR3: CASSLEAGWYEQYF; size: NA; D: TRBD2; V: TRBV7-2; length: 14; J: TRBJ2-7
DNA: TGTGCCAGCTCACCCCAGACTAGCGGGAGTTCAAATGAGCAGTTCTTC; CDR3: CASSPQTSGSSNEQFF; size: NA; D: TRBD2; V: TRBV18; length: 16; J: TRBJ2-1
DNA: TGTGCCAGCAGTTTCGCGACAGGCTACGAGCAGTACTTC; CDR3: CASSFATGYEQYF; size: NA; D: NA; V: TRBV27; length: 13; J: TRBJ2-7
DNA: TGTGCCAGCAGCTTGGGCCTGGGGAGCGGGGCCAACGTCCTGACTTTC; CDR3: CASSLGLGSGANVLTF; size: NA; D: NA; V: TRBV5-4; length: 16; J: TRBJ2-6
DNA: TGTGCCAGCAGCCAAGATCTAGCGGGGGGGTACCAAGAGACCCAGTACTTC; CDR3: CASSQDLAGGYQETQYF; size: NA; D: TRBD2; V: TRBV3-1/TRBV3-2; length: 17; J: TRBJ2-5
DNA: TGTGCCAGCAGCCCTCCCTTGCACAGGGTCCGGGGGACCCAGTACTTC; CDR3: CASSPPLHRVRGTQYF; size: NA; D: NA; V: TRBV7-2; length: 16; J: TRBJ2-5
DNA: TGCGCCAGCAGTGAGGGAACTAGCAATCAGCCCCAGCATTTT; CDR3: CASSEGTSNQPQHF; size: NA; D: NA; V: TRBV5-1; length: 14; J: TRBJ1-5
DNA: TGTGCCAGTAGTGTGGACAAGAACACTGAAGCTTTCTTT; CDR3: CASSVDKNTEAFF; size: NA; D: NA; V: TRBV19; length: 13; J: TRBJ1-1
DNA: TGTGCCAGCAGCTTAACAGGGACGACCTACAATGAGCAGTTCTTC; CDR3: CASSLTGTTYNEQFF; size: few; D: NA; V: TRBV7-9; length: 15; J: TRBJ2-1
DNA: TGTGCCAGCAGTTACGAGACCTACAATGAGCAGTTCTTC; CDR3: CASSYETYNEQFF; size: NA; D: NA; V: TRBV6-2/TRBV6-3; length: 13; J: TRBJ2-1
DNA: TGCGCCAGCCAACCCGACAGGGCTAATTACTACGAGCAGTACTTC; CDR3: CASQPDRANYYEQYF; size: NA; D: TRBD1; V: TRBV5-1; length: 15; J: TRBJ2-7
DNA: TGTGCCAGCAGCCGCTTAGCGGGAATACAAGAGACCCAGTACTTC; CDR3: CASSRLAGIQETQYF; size: NA; D: TRBD2; V: TRBV4-2; length: 15; J: TRBJ2-5
DNA: TGTGCCAGTAGTACAACCCCCGGTTGGAATCAGCCCCAGCATTTT; CDR3: CASSTTPGWNQPQHF; size: NA; D: NA; V: TRBV19; length: 15; J: TRBJ1-5
DNA: TGTGCCAGCAGCTTCCAACTTGAATACTACGAGCAGTACTTC; CDR3: CASSFQLEYYEQYF; size: NA; D: NA; V: TRBV5-5; length: 14; J: TRBJ2-7
DNA: TGTGCCAGCAGCCAAGGGAGGGTCGGTGGCTACACCTTC; CDR3: CASSQGRVGGYTF; size: NA; D: NA; V: TRBV3-1/TRBV3-2; length: 13; J: TRBJ1-2
DNA: TGTGCCAGAAGCTTGGAAGAGCGGGAGGAGTACGATACGCAGTATTTT; CDR3: CARSLEEREEYDTQYF; size: once; D: TRBD2; V: TRBV5-3; length: 16; J: TRBJ2-3
DNA: TGTGCCAGTAGTATAAGGCCAGGGGGAGGGAACACCGGGGAGCTGTTTTTT; CDR3: CASSIRPGGGNTGELFF; size: NA; D: NA; V: TRBV19; length: 17; J: TRBJ2-2
DNA: TGTGCCAGTAGTAGACTGGGGGGGACAGGGTCCTACGAGCAGTACTTC; CDR3: CASSRLGGTGSYEQYF; size: NA; D: TRBD1; V: TRBV19; length: 16; J: TRBJ2-7
DNA: TGCAGTGCTAGTCAAGGGGTCGCCTACAATGAGCAGTTCTTC; CDR3: CSASQGVAYNEQFF; size: NA; D: NA; V: TRBV20-1; length: 14; J: TRBJ2-1
DNA: TGTGCCAGCAGTACACCGGGACAGGGTTATGGCTACACCTTC; CDR3: CASSTPGQGYGYTF; size: NA; D: TRBD1; V: TRBV6-2/TRBV6-3; length: 14; J: TRBJ1-2
DNA: TGTGCCAGCAGCTTGGGGGACAACTCCTACAATGAGCAGTTCTTC; CDR3: CASSLGDNSYNEQFF; size: NA; D: NA; V: TRBV5-6; length: 15; J: TRBJ2-1